A selection of T cell receptor beta chains follows, all from one sample in a study of beta chain features in type 1 diabetes. Data came from immunoSEQ multiplex PCR; TCRdb stores just in-frame clones and leaves some out. Of around 310,000 clones listed, approximately 9.9% are singletons. The sequenced sample consisted of naive CD4+ T cells from blood. The receptors were gathered from a woman in her 30s in good health. CDR3s include the opening cysteine and the closing phenylalanine or tryptophan. Each record gives: D gene, V gene, clone size, J gene, CDR3 protein, CDR3 DNA. A D gene is named only where the DNA matches it firmly. Only some rows state a clone size, as once, few, many or a class for expanded clones.

D gene: TRBD2; V gene: TRBV14; clone size: -; J gene: TRBJ2-1; CDR3 protein: CASSPSVRGGNEQFF; CDR3 DNA: TGTGCCAGCAGCCCTTCTGTTAGGGGAGGGAATGAGCAGTTCTTC
D gene: TRBD2; V gene: TRBV29-1; clone size: few; J gene: TRBJ2-3; CDR3 protein: CSVSGSDTDTQYF; CDR3 DNA: TGCAGCGTAAGCGGGAGTGATACAGATACGCAGTATTTT
D gene: -; V gene: TRBV28; clone size: -; J gene: TRBJ2-5; CDR3 protein: CASTIRDQETQYF; CDR3 DNA: TGTGCCAGCACAATCAGGGATCAGGAGACCCAGTACTTC
D gene: -; V gene: TRBV7-2; clone size: -; J gene: TRBJ1-4; CDR3 protein: CASSSGQTWEKLFF; CDR3 DNA: TGTGCCAGCAGCTCTGGACAGACATGGGAAAAACTGTTTTTT
D gene: -; V gene: TRBV5-1; clone size: few; J gene: TRBJ2-3; CDR3 protein: CASTPGLFTDTQYF; CDR3 DNA: TGCGCCAGCACCCCGGGACTTTTCACAGATACGCAGTATTTT
D gene: TRBD1; V gene: TRBV28; clone size: -; J gene: TRBJ1-2; CDR3 protein: CASRWGQAGGYTF; CDR3 DNA: TGTGCCAGCAGATGGGGACAGGCGGGTGGCTACACCTTC
D gene: TRBD2; V gene: TRBV5-6; clone size: -; J gene: TRBJ2-3; CDR3 protein: CASGGLAGAVDTQYF; CDR3 DNA: TGTGCCAGCGGTGGACTAGCGGGAGCGGTAGATACGCAGTATTTT
D gene: -; V gene: TRBV9; clone size: few; J gene: TRBJ2-2; CDR3 protein: CASSVVSGTNTGELFF; CDR3 DNA: TGTGCCAGCAGCGTAGTTAGCGGTACGAACACCGGGGAGCTGTTTTTT
D gene: -; V gene: TRBV28; clone size: -; J gene: TRBJ1-2; CDR3 protein: CASMEPNYGYTF; CDR3 DNA: TGTGCCAGCATGGAGCCGAACTATGGCTACACCTTC
D gene: TRBD2; V gene: TRBV28; clone size: few; J gene: TRBJ2-7; CDR3 protein: CASRSGSRYEQYF; CDR3 DNA: TGTGCCAGCCGAAGCGGGAGCAGGTACGAGCAGTACTTC
D gene: TRBD1; V gene: TRBV7-2; clone size: -; J gene: TRBJ2-1; CDR3 protein: CASSLSPQGVSEQFF; CDR3 DNA: TGTGCCAGCAGCTTATCGCCCCAGGGGGTCAGTGAGCAGTTCTTC
D gene: TRBD1; V gene: TRBV9; clone size: -; J gene: TRBJ1-2; CDR3 protein: CASGTGVGYTF; CDR3 DNA: TGTGCCAGCGGGACAGGGGTTGGCTACACCTTC
D gene: TRBD1; V gene: TRBV29-1; clone size: few; J gene: TRBJ2-5; CDR3 protein: CSADRGAGETQYF; CDR3 DNA: TGCAGCGCTGACAGGGGGGCGGGGGAGACCCAGTACTTC
D gene: -; V gene: TRBV2; clone size: -; J gene: TRBJ2-5; CDR3 protein: CASSSGVRETQYF; CDR3 DNA: TGTGCCAGCAGCTCCGGGGTCCGAGAGACCCAGTACTTC
D gene: -; V gene: TRBV11-1; clone size: -; J gene: TRBJ2-7; CDR3 protein: CASSLETGRVYEQYF; CDR3 DNA: TGTGCCAGCAGCTTGGAGACAGGAAGGGTTTACGAGCAGTACTTC
D gene: -; V gene: TRBV6-6; clone size: -; J gene: TRBJ2-1; CDR3 protein: CASHSGTINEQFF; CDR3 DNA: TGTGCCAGCCACAGTGGGACAATCAATGAGCAGTTCTTC
D gene: -; V gene: TRBV5-1; clone size: few; J gene: TRBJ2-3; CDR3 protein: CASSLDSTQYF; CDR3 DNA: TGCGCCAGCAGCTTGGATAGTACGCAATATTTT
D gene: TRBD2; V gene: TRBV9; clone size: few; J gene: TRBJ2-2; CDR3 protein: CASSVATSGIAGELFF; CDR3 DNA: TGTGCCAGCAGCGTGGCGACTAGCGGGATCGCCGGGGAGCTGTTTTTT
D gene: -; V gene: TRBV18; clone size: few; J gene: TRBJ2-4; CDR3 protein: CASSPAGTQNIQYF; CDR3 DNA: TGTGCCAGCTCACCCGCCGGGACTCAGAACATTCAGTACTTC
D gene: -; V gene: TRBV4-3; clone size: -; J gene: TRBJ2-1; CDR3 protein: CASSQTGTPSNEQFF; CDR3 DNA: TGCGCCAGCAGCCAAACCGGGACACCCTCTAATGAGCAGTTCTTC
D gene: TRBD2; V gene: TRBV28; clone size: -; J gene: TRBJ2-2; CDR3 protein: CASSRAGIGTGELFF; CDR3 DNA: TGTGCCAGCAGCCGAGCGGGAATAGGGACCGGGGAGCTGTTTTTT
D gene: TRBD1; V gene: TRBV5-1; clone size: -; J gene: TRBJ2-1; CDR3 protein: CASSLGTGDHNEQFF; CDR3 DNA: TGCGCCAGCAGCTTAGGGACAGGGGACCACAATGAGCAGTTCTTC
D gene: -; V gene: TRBV13; clone size: -; J gene: TRBJ2-5; CDR3 protein: CASTLGGGQETQYF; CDR3 DNA: TGTGCCAGCACCCTAGGGGGGGGCCAAGAGACCCAGTACTTC
D gene: -; V gene: TRBV13; clone size: -; J gene: TRBJ1-1; CDR3 protein: CASSLGQEGATEAFF; CDR3 DNA: TGTGCCAGCAGCTTAGGACAGGAAGGGGCCACTGAAGCTTTCTTT
D gene: -; V gene: TRBV5-6; clone size: -; J gene: TRBJ2-3; CDR3 protein: CASSLATAGGADTQYF; CDR3 DNA: TGTGCCAGCAGCTTGGCAACGGCGGGTGGTGCGGATACGCAGTATTTT
D gene: TRBD1; V gene: TRBV28; clone size: few; J gene: TRBJ2-5; CDR3 protein: CASRGQGKETQYF; CDR3 DNA: TGTGCCAGCAGAGGACAGGGGAAAGAGACCCAGTACTTC
D gene: -; V gene: TRBV28; clone size: -; J gene: TRBJ1-1; CDR3 protein: CASAVGHPNTEAFF; CDR3 DNA: TGTGCCAGCGCCGTCGGACATCCGAACACTGAAGCTTTCTTT
D gene: TRBD1; V gene: TRBV7-9; clone size: few; J gene: TRBJ2-2; CDR3 protein: CASSSQGWELFF; CDR3 DNA: TGTGCCAGCAGCTCACAGGGGTGGGAGCTGTTTTTT
D gene: -; V gene: TRBV2; clone size: -; J gene: TRBJ1-5; CDR3 protein: CASRAGNNQPQHF; CDR3 DNA: TGTGCCAGCAGGGCAGGGAACAATCAGCCCCAGCATTTT
D gene: TRBD1; V gene: TRBV4-3; clone size: few; J gene: TRBJ1-1; CDR3 protein: CASSHETGVWTEAFF; CDR3 DNA: TGCGCCAGCAGCCACGAGACAGGGGTTTGGACTGAAGCTTTCTTT
D gene: TRBD1; V gene: TRBV5-6; clone size: -; J gene: TRBJ1-5; CDR3 protein: CASSLWDRVNQPQHF; CDR3 DNA: TGTGCCAGCAGCTTGTGGGACAGGGTCAATCAGCCCCAGCATTTT
D gene: TRBD2; V gene: TRBV6-5; clone size: few; J gene: TRBJ2-7; CDR3 protein: CASSDLASGYEQYF; CDR3 DNA: TGTGCCAGCAGCGACCTCGCTAGCGGCTACGAGCAGTACTTC
D gene: TRBD1; V gene: TRBV5-1; clone size: -; J gene: TRBJ2-7; CDR3 protein: CASSRGQGVDEQYF; CDR3 DNA: TGCGCCAGCAGCAGGGGACAGGGGGTTGACGAGCAGTACTTC
D gene: TRBD2; V gene: TRBV23-1; clone size: few; J gene: TRBJ2-7; CDR3 protein: CASTSLEGGRPHYEQYF; CDR3 DNA: TGCGCCAGCACCTCCTTGGAGGGCGGGAGGCCCCACTACGAGCAGTACTTC
D gene: TRBD2; V gene: TRBV4-3; clone size: -; J gene: TRBJ2-3; CDR3 protein: CASSQDFASGRRDTQYF; CDR3 DNA: TGCGCCAGCAGCCAAGATTTCGCGAGCGGGAGGAGGGATACGCAGTATTTT
D gene: TRBD1; V gene: TRBV15; clone size: few; J gene: TRBJ2-5; CDR3 protein: CATSSGDRGRLETQYF; CDR3 DNA: TGTGCCACCAGCAGCGGGGACAGGGGGCGCTTGGAGACCCAGTACTTC
D gene: -; V gene: TRBV5-1; clone size: -; J gene: TRBJ2-7; CDR3 protein: CASSFSVGDEQYF; CDR3 DNA: TGCGCCAGCAGCTTTTCTGTCGGGGACGAGCAGTACTTC
D gene: -; V gene: TRBV7-2; clone size: few; J gene: TRBJ1-1; CDR3 protein: CASSLRQMNTEAFF; CDR3 DNA: TGTGCCAGCAGCTTAAGACAGATGAACACTGAAGCTTTCTTT
D gene: TRBD1; V gene: TRBV28; clone size: few; J gene: TRBJ2-6; CDR3 protein: CASRGQASSGANVLTF; CDR3 DNA: TGTGCCAGCAGGGGACAGGCTAGCTCTGGGGCCAACGTCCTGACTTTC
D gene: TRBD2; V gene: TRBV29-1; clone size: -; J gene: TRBJ2-7; CDR3 protein: CSVVATQGLAGVRTYEQYF; CDR3 DNA: TGCAGCGTTGTGGCAACCCAGGGACTAGCGGGAGTGCGTACCTACGAGCAGTACTTC
D gene: TRBD2; V gene: TRBV29-1; clone size: -; J gene: TRBJ2-1; CDR3 protein: CSAKAWTSGYEQFF; CDR3 DNA: TGCAGCGCGAAGGCCTGGACTAGCGGATATGAGCAGTTCTTC
D gene: TRBD1; V gene: TRBV19; clone size: -; J gene: TRBJ1-5; CDR3 protein: CASSKDRANQPQHF; CDR3 DNA: TGTGCCAGTAGTAAGGACAGGGCGAATCAGCCCCAGCATTTT
D gene: -; V gene: TRBV27; clone size: few; J gene: TRBJ1-2; CDR3 protein: CASSFRPPGELGGYTF; CDR3 DNA: TGTGCCAGCAGTTTTCGCCCCCCGGGGGAGCTAGGTGGCTACACCTTC
D gene: TRBD2; V gene: TRBV5-1; clone size: few; J gene: TRBJ2-1; CDR3 protein: CASSLAAGVSYNEQFF; CDR3 DNA: TGCGCCAGCAGCTTGGCAGCGGGAGTTTCCTACAATGAGCAGTTCTTC
D gene: -; V gene: TRBV10-3; clone size: -; J gene: TRBJ1-2; CDR3 protein: CAINRDTNRGYTF; CDR3 DNA: TGTGCCATCAATCGTGACACAAATAGGGGCTACACCTTC
D gene: -; V gene: TRBV9; clone size: few; J gene: TRBJ2-3; CDR3 protein: CASSVEKPTDTQYF; CDR3 DNA: TGTGCCAGCAGCGTAGAAAAGCCCACAGATACGCAGTATTTT
D gene: TRBD1; V gene: TRBV10-3; clone size: -; J gene: TRBJ2-7; CDR3 protein: CAISADRDSYEQYF; CDR3 DNA: TGTGCCATCAGTGCTGACAGGGACTCCTACGAGCAGTACTTC
D gene: -; V gene: TRBV30; clone size: few; J gene: TRBJ1-3; CDR3 protein: CAWSPRHGNTIYF; CDR3 DNA: TGTGCCTGGAGTCCGCGACATGGGAACACCATATATTTT
D gene: TRBD2; V gene: TRBV14; clone size: few; J gene: TRBJ2-5; CDR3 protein: CASSQGLQETQYF; CDR3 DNA: TGTGCCAGCAGCCAGGGACTACAAGAGACCCAGTACTTC
D gene: -; V gene: TRBV19; clone size: few; J gene: TRBJ2-1; CDR3 protein: CASSIQGYNEQFF; CDR3 DNA: TGTGCCAGTAGTATTCAGGGGTACAATGAGCAGTTCTTC
D gene: TRBD2; V gene: TRBV4-2; clone size: few; J gene: TRBJ2-7; CDR3 protein: CASSQARVAGAYEQYF; CDR3 DNA: TGTGCCAGCAGCCAGGCCCGGGTAGCGGGTGCCTACGAGCAGTACTTC
D gene: TRBD2; V gene: TRBV9; clone size: -; J gene: TRBJ2-7; CDR3 protein: CASSVGTSSEQYF; CDR3 DNA: TGTGCCAGCAGCGTCGGGACTAGCTCCGAGCAGTACTTC
D gene: TRBD2; V gene: TRBV7-9; clone size: -; J gene: TRBJ2-5; CDR3 protein: CASSFRGALAGIGEETQYF; CDR3 DNA: TGTGCCAGCAGCTTCCGGGGGGCTCTAGCGGGAATTGGGGAAGAGACCCAGTACTTC
D gene: TRBD2; V gene: TRBV7-9; clone size: few; J gene: TRBJ2-1; CDR3 protein: CASSLARSSGSNEQFF; CDR3 DNA: TGTGCCAGCAGCTTAGCGCGTTCTAGCGGGAGCAATGAGCAGTTCTTC
D gene: TRBD2; V gene: TRBV14; clone size: -; J gene: TRBJ2-1; CDR3 protein: CASSQRLAGDLYNEQFF; CDR3 DNA: TGTGCCAGCAGCCAAAGACTAGCGGGAGATCTCTACAATGAGCAGTTCTTC